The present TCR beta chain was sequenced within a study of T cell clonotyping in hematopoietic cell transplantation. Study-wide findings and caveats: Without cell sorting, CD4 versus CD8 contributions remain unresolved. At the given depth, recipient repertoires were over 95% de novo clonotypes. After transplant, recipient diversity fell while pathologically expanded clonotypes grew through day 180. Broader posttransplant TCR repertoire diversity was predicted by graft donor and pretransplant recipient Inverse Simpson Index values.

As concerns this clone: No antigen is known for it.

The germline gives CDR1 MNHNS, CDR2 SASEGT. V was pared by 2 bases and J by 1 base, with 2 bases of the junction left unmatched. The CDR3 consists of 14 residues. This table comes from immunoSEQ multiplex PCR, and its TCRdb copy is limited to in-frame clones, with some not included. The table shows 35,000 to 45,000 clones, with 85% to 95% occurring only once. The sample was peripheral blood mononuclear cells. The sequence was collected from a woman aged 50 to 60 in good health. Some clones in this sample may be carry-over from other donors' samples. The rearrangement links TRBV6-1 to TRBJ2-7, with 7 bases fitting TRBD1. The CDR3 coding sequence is TGTGCCAGCAGTGAAATGGGACAGTCCTACGAGCAGTACTTC. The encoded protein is CASSEMGQSYEQYF.